One sample yielded the 22 T cell receptor beta chains listed below, sequenced in a study of blood T cell repertoires in COVID-19. Using immunoSEQ multiplex PCR, the repertoire was profiled, and TCRdb retains in-frame clones only, with some absent. The data show about 250,000 clones, around four fifths seen once. The specimen was peripheral blood. These TCRs come from a man aged 40-49 years with acute or convalescent COVID-19.

This chain joins TRBV7-2 and TRBJ2-7; 7 nucleotides align to TRBD2. CDR3 size: 15 residues. V gave up 1 base and J gave up 0 bases; unmatched junction bases: 3. Per the germline V gene, CDR1 is SGHTA and CDR2 is FQGNSA. CDR3 coding DNA: TGTGCCAGCAGCTTAGTAGGCGGGAGCTCCTACGAGCAGTACTTC. Its protein product is CASSLVGGSSYEQYF.

The chain joins TRBV11-2 to TRBJ2-7; 11 positions match TRBD2. Germline V lookup: CDR1 SGHAT, CDR2 FQNNGV. The V gene end was trimmed by 5 bases and the J gene end by 5 bases; junction bases not matched to a gene: 11. The CDR3 has 16 residues. CDR3 residues: CASSVYLAGGLHEQYF. CDR3 DNA: TGTGCCAGCAGCGTTTACTTAGCGGGAGGGCTCCACGAGCAGTACTTC.

This chain connects TRBV11-1 to TRBJ2-5; D is unresolved. Germline V gene data show CDR1 as SGHAT and CDR2 as FQDESV (reference sequence). V lost 1 base and J lost 5, with 8 bases in between. CDR3 length equals 13 residues. CDR3 region: CASSLGGAETQYF. The CDR3 nucleotides read TGTGCCAGCAGCTTAGGCGGAGCGGAGACCCAGTACTTC.

This rearrangement joins TRBV6-4 to TRBJ2-2; no clear D. Deletions cut 5 bases from V and 3 bases from J, with 10 bases between. Germline CDR1 is MRHNA and CDR2 is SNTAGT. CDR3 length equals 14 residues. For the CDR3, the DNA is TGTGCCAGCAGTCCTACTTTACACACCGGGGAGCTGTTTTTT. The encoded protein is CASSPTLHTGELFF.

In DNA, the CDR3 is TGTGCCAGCAGTGAAGACAGACCTACTAACTATGGCTACACCTTC. Protein sequence: CASSEDRPTNYGYTF. The chain links TRBV6-1 to TRBJ1-2; D ambiguous. CDR1 and CDR2 from the germline V gene are MNHNS and SASEGT. V lost 1 base to trimming and J lost 0 bases, with 9 bases between them. The CDR3 length is 15 residues.

The chain employs TRBV10-3 and TRBJ2-1, with D tentatively TRBD1 (6 bases). Germline V CDR1 and CDR2: ENHRY, SYGVKD. There are 16 residues in the CDR3. V dropped 5 bases and J dropped 2 bases, with 16 bases sitting between them. CDR3 coding DNA: TGTGCCATCAGTCCCACCCGGACAGAGCCCTACAATGAGCAGTTCTTC. Translated: CAISPTRTEPYNEQFF.

This chain uses TRBV19 with TRBJ2-1; maybe TRBD2 (6 bases). The CDR3 runs to 11 residues. Trimming cost V 3 bases and J 14 bases, with 11 bases left between them. The V gene's germline CDR1 is LNHDA and CDR2 SQIVND (reference sequence). The CDR3 reads CASSMGGIEFF. CDR3 DNA sequence: TGTGCCAGTAGTATGGGGGGAATCGAGTTCTTC.

In the case of this clone: This specimen includes other DNA sequences encoding the same CDR3. The J gene is TRBJ1-4, the V gene TRBV28; D is unclear. CDR3 length equals 14 residues. Trimming left V 6 bases short and J 7 bases short, with 15 bases between. Germline V CDR1 and CDR2: MDHEN, SYDVKM. CDR3 region: CASSLVPEGEKLFF. The CDR3 coding sequence is TGTGCCAGCAGCCTCGTCCCGGAGGGTGAAAAACTGTTTTTT. Drawing the rest from reference TRBV28 and TRBJ1-4, the complete variable domain is DVKVTQSSRYLVKRTGEKVFLECVQDMDHENMFWYRQDPGLGLRLIYFSYDVKMKEKGDIPEGYSVSREKKERFSLILESASTNQTSMYLCASSLVPEGEKLFFGSGTQLSVL.

This sequence joins TRBV7-2 and TRBJ2-3, with TRBD2 as a possible D gene (5 bases). This CDR3 is built from 15 residues. The V end was cut by 3 bases, the J end by 0 bases, with 10 bases between. Germline V gene lookup returns CDR1 SGHTA and CDR2 FQGNSA. CDR3 nucleotide sequence: TGTGCCAGCAGCTTGAGGGTTTCTAGCACAGATACGCAGTATTTT. Its protein is CASSLRVSSTDTQYF.

The V and J genes are TRBV7-2 and TRBJ1-2; possibly TRBD1 for D (6 bases). The CDR3 totals 14 residues. The ends were cut back, 6 bases at V and 3 bases at J, with 14 bases in the middle. Germline V gene data show CDR1 as SGHTA and CDR2 as FQGNSA. CDR3 coding DNA: TGTGCCAGCAGGGGAACATGGACAGACTATGGCTACACCTTC. The encoded protein is CASRGTWTDYGYTF.

The rearrangement uses TRBV5-1 and TRBJ1-2; TRBD1 might be the D (5 bases). The CDR3 spans 14 residues. Trimming stripped 7 bases from V and 4 bases from J, with 17 bases between. CDR1 and CDR2 from the germline V gene are SGHRS and YFSETQ. CDR3 residues: CASQQDTEVYGYTF. The CDR3 DNA is TGCGCCAGCCAACAGGACACTGAAGTCTATGGCTACACCTTC. Using reference TRBV5-1 and TRBJ1-2 for the parts outside the CDR3, the full variable domain is KAGVTQTPRYLIKTRGQQVTLSCSPISGHRSVSWYQQTPGQGLQFLFEYFSETQRNKGNFPGRFSGRQFSNSRSEMNVSTLELGDSALYLCASQQDTEVYGYTFGSGTRLTVV.

The chain has TRBV6-2 or TRBV6-3 and TRBJ1-2; D unresolved. The CDR3 extends over 15 amino acids. Trimming removed 0 bases at V and 4 bases at J, with 12 bases between. Germline loops: CDR1 MNHEY, CDR2 SVGEGT. The CDR3: CASSYSRKEAYGYTF. CDR3 nucleotides: TGTGCCAGCAGTTACTCGAGAAAAGAAGCCTATGGCTACACCTTC.

The table lists this clone with a count of one. The chain joins TRBV28 to TRBJ2-5; 12 nucleotides align to TRBD2. The V gene's germline CDR1 is MDHEN and CDR2 SYDVKM. This CDR3 has 16 residues. The ends lost 5 bases at V and 4 bases at J; junction bases unmatched: 8. As DNA, the CDR3 is TGTGCCAGCAGTCCTTCTCTAGCGGGGGGGGGAGAGACCCAGTACTTC. Its protein is CASSPSLAGGGETQYF.

The chain employs TRBV6-6 and TRBJ2-5; no clear D. CDR1 MNHNY and CDR2 SVGAGI come from the germline V gene (reference sequence). Trimming removed 7 bases at V and 2 bases at J, with 14 bases between. The CDR3 is made up of 14 amino acids. The CDR3 protein is CASKDGQPQETQYF. The CDR3, as DNA: TGTGCCAGCAAGGATGGGCAACCTCAAGAGACCCAGTACTTC.

This sequence joins TRBV2 and TRBJ1-2, with D perhaps TRBD1 (5 bases). The V end lost 1 base, the J end lost 6 bases, and 6 bases lay between the germline ends. Germline CDR1 reads SNHLY; CDR2 reads FYNNEI. This CDR3 has 12 amino acids. The CDR3 DNA follows: TGTGCCAGCAGTGAAGGGGGGGATGGCTACACCTTC. It yields the protein CASSEGGDGYTF.

The chain uses TRBV2 and TRBJ2-5; D is perhaps TRBD2 (6 bases). The CDR3 consists of 15 residues. The V gene's germline CDR1 is SNHLY and CDR2 FYNNEI. V lost 3 bases and J 4 bases, leaving 15 bases between the germline ends. The CDR3 is CASSELGGTAETQYF. The CDR3 region has the DNA TGTGCCAGCAGTGAGTTGGGAGGTACCGCAGAGACCCAGTACTTC.

This clone appeared a single time. The chain is built from TRBV21-1 and TRBJ2-3; the D call in the table, TRBD1, was not verified against the DNA. TRBV21-1 is annotated as a pseudogene. CDR3 length: 15 amino acids. The CDR3: CASSIRQLSTDTQYF. In DNA form, the CDR3 reads TGTGCCAGCAGCATTAGACAGCTTAGCACAGATACGCAGTATTTT.

This chain uses TRBV6-5 with TRBJ1-6; the match to TRBD1 covers 7 bases. The length of the CDR3 is 15 residues. Trimming at V came to 5 bases and at J to 6 bases, leaving 7 bases not matched to a gene. Germline V gene sequence: CDR1 MNHEY, CDR2 SVGAGI. The CDR3 region is CASSTGQTRNSPLHF. CDR3 sequence (DNA): TGTGCCAGCAGTACGGGACAGACCCGTAATTCACCCCTCCACTTT.

The chain is built from TRBV20-1 and TRBJ2-1, with D hard to call. V was clipped by 6 bases and J by 6 bases, with 9 bases between them. The germline gives CDR1 DFQATT, CDR2 SNEGSKA (reference sequence). CDR3 size: 11 residues. This chain's CDR3 is CSAGDLNEQFF. As DNA, the CDR3 is TGCAGTGCAGGAGATCTCAATGAGCAGTTCTTC.

The rearrangement joins TRBV5-4 to TRBJ2-3, with D possibly TRBD2 on 6 matching bases. The CDR3 covers 16 residues. The V gene's germline CDR1 is SGHNT and CDR2 YYREEE (reference sequence). Trimming stripped 6 bases from V and 6 bases from J, with 23 bases between. The CDR3 DNA follows: TGTGCCAGCACCGAGGCGGGGCGCCCGTCTGTCGATACGCAGTATTTT. It translates to CASTEAGRPSVDTQYF.

The chain recombines TRBV3-1 (or the pseudogene TRBV3-2) with TRBJ1-4; 8 bases are shared with TRBD1. Germline trimming cut 3 bases from V and 5 bases from J; bases unmatched to any gene: 11. The CDR3 covers 17 residues. Germline V gene data show CDR1 as LGHDT and CDR2 as YNNKEL (reference sequence). The CDR3 DNA sequence: TGTGCCAGCAGCCAGGTACCTATCCGGACAGGGAATGAAAAACTGTTTTTT. As protein: CASSQVPIRTGNEKLFF.

This clone was detected a few times. J is TRBJ2-2 and V is TRBV6-1, with a tentative D call TRBD2 (6 bases). CDR3 length: 15 residues. CDR1 MNHNS and CDR2 SASEGT come from the germline V gene. The V end lost 10 bases, the J end lost 2 bases, and 17 bases lay between the germline ends. The CDR3 nucleotides read TGTGCCACCGGGGGTGTGGGGCGTAACACCGGGGAGCTGTTTTTT. Protein product: CATGGVGRNTGELFF.